The clone carrying this T cell receptor (beta chain) has a count of ten or more. Uncontrolled infection, other autoimmune disease, pregnancy or lactation barred patients from enrollment. These data come from a study of T cells in Graves' hyperthyroidism and ophthalmopathy. Amplified regions were TCR beta CDR3 sequences from RNA transcripts. HTBI primers were employed in a first-round RT-PCR of the TCR CDR3. TCRdb processed the multiplex PCR reads anew with MiXCR; each CDR3 protein has one entry. The data hold 400,000 to 550,000 distinct CDR3 sequences, with about 24% observed a single time. The receptor was derived from a woman in her thirties with Graves' ophthalmopathy. The sequenced material came from blood.

DNA for the CDR3: TGCAGTGCCACCGCGCAGGACAGGGTGAACTACGACGAGCAGTACTTC. This sequence encodes CSATAQDRVNYDEQYF. The chain has TRBV20-1 and TRBJ2-7, with 8 bases matching TRBD1. Germline values: CDR1 DFQATT, CDR2 SNEGSKA (reference sequence). This CDR3 is 16 amino acids long. V was pared by 6 bases and J by 5 bases, with 18 bases of the junction left unmatched.